These 3 T cell receptor beta chains came from one sample sequenced in a study of T cells in Graves' hyperthyroidism and ophthalmopathy. TCR beta CDR3 region amplification was performed from RNA transcripts. RT-PCR in the first round (using the HTBI primer set) targeted the TCR CDR3. MiXCR, run by TCRdb on the multiplex PCR reads, gives a single entry per CDR3 protein. Here the sample spans approximately 600,000 distinct CDR3 sequences, 16% being singletons. The specimen was blood. The receptors originated from a woman aged 25 to 45 with Graves' hyperthyroidism.

This clonotype has a count of ten or more. The chain carries TRBV11-2 and TRBJ2-2; 12 positions agree with TRBD1. Germline V lookup: CDR1 SGHAT, CDR2 FQNNGV. The CDR3 length is 15 residues. V was pared by 5 bases and J by 6 bases, with 4 bases of the junction left unmatched. This chain's CDR3 is CASSLGQGAAGELFF. CDR3 sequence (DNA): TGTGCCAGCAGCCTGGGACAGGGGGCGGCCGGGGAGCTGTTTTTT.

The chain recombines TRBV20-1 with TRBJ2-7; 12 nucleotides align to TRBD2. CDR1 and CDR2 (germline): DFQATT, SNEGSKA (reference sequence). The CDR3 length is 12 residues. J gave up 5 bases and V 5 bases, and 1 base lay outside the gene matches. The CDR3 DNA sequence: TGCAGTGCTTGGACTAGCGGGAACGAGCAGTACTTC. It is translated as CSAWTSGNEQYF.

V and J are TRBV9 and TRBJ2-7; D ambiguous. The V end was cut by 3 bases, the J end by 6 bases, with 13 bases between. CDR1 and CDR2 from the germline V gene are SGDLS and YYNGEE. The CDR3 consists of 13 residues. CDR3 amino acids: CASSGGPSGEQYF. The CDR3 DNA reads TGTGCCAGCAGCGGAGGACCCTCAGGCGAGCAGTACTTC.